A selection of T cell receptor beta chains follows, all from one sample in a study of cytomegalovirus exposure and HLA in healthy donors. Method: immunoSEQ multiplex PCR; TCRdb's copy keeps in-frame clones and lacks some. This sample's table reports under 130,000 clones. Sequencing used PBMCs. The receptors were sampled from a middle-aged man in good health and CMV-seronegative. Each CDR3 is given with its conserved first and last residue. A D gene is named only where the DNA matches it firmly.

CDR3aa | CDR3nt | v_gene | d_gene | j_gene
CASSFQDRGNEQFF | TGTGCCAGCAGCTTTCAGGACAGGGGGAATGAGCAGTTCTTC | TRBV5-6 | TRBD1 | TRBJ2-1
CASNPGAGVGEQFF | TGTGCCAGTAACCCAGGTGCGGGAGTCGGTGAGCAGTTCTTC | TRBV19 | TRBD2 | TRBJ2-1
CASSLVPTGNEQFF | TGTGCCAGCAGCTTAGTACCAACAGGCAATGAGCAGTTCTTC | TRBV7-2 | . | TRBJ2-1
CASSGEDRFNTEAFF | TGTGCCAGCAGCGGAGAGGACAGGTTCAACACTGAAGCTTTCTTT | TRBV7-9 | TRBD1 | TRBJ1-1
CASSSPPSEQYF | TGTGCCAGTAGTTCCCCCCCGAGCGAGCAGTACTTC | TRBV19 | . | TRBJ2-7
CARSSQTDQETQYF | TGTGCCAGAAGCTCCCAGACAGACCAAGAGACCCAGTACTTC | TRBV5-3 | . | TRBJ2-5
CASSSRDRDPDTF | TGTGCCAGCAGCTCCCGGGACAGGGACCCAGACACCTTC | TRBV7-2 | TRBD1 | TRBJ1-2
CASSTRGRFPDQPQHF | TGTGCCAGCAGCACCCGTGGGAGGTTTCCAGATCAGCCCCAGCATTTT | TRBV5-6 | . | TRBJ1-5
CAISESSSGPLGTQYF | TGTGCCATCAGTGAGTCGAGTAGCGGACCCCTAGGGACCCAGTACTTC | TRBV10-3 | . | TRBJ2-5
CASSLGQGRADTQYF | TGTGCCAGCAGCTTAGGACAGGGAAGGGCAGATACGCAGTATTTT | TRBV7-2 | TRBD1 | TRBJ2-3
CASSPPPGQGAYEQYF | TGTGCCAGCTCACCGCCTCCGGGACAGGGCGCCTACGAGCAGTACTTC | TRBV18 | TRBD1 | TRBJ2-7
CATGGLAGPRSQYF | TGTGCCACGGGGGGACTAGCGGGGCCTAGGTCGCAGTATTTT | TRBV5-4 | TRBD2 | TRBJ2-3
CASREGLSYEQYF | TGTGCCAGCAGGGAAGGACTTTCCTACGAGCAGTACTTC | TRBV7-2 | . | TRBJ2-7
CASSSDRAYEQYF | TGCGCCAGCAGTTCCGACAGGGCCTACGAGCAGTACTTC | TRBV5-1 | TRBD1 | TRBJ2-7
CASSLPGTVAQPQHF | TGTGCCAGCAGCTTGCCCGGGACAGTTGCCCAGCCCCAGCATTTT | TRBV5-8 | TRBD1 | TRBJ1-5
CASSSDSTSRYTEAFF | TGCGCCAGCAGCAGCGACAGCACATCTAGGTACACTGAAGCTTTCTTT | TRBV5-1 | . | TRBJ1-1